The rows below give T cell receptor beta chains drawn from one sample of a study of T cells of healthy individuals. TCRdb re-called the 5' RACE reads through MiXCR, storing one row per CDR3 protein. The sample has 50,000 to 55,000 distinct CDR3 sequences, approximately 14% seen once. These receptors originate from a human donor in good health. The CDR3 runs from the conserved cysteine through the conserved F or W. D genes are given only for firm matches. Only part of the rows carry a size: once, few, many, or a class if the clone is expanded.

d_call: NA
j_call: TRBJ1-2
clone_size: few
v_call: TRBV29-1
cdr3_nt: TGCAGCGTCGCCAGGACACCAAGGGACTATGGCTACACCTTC
cdr3_aa: CSVARTPRDYGYTF

d_call: TRBD2
j_call: TRBJ2-1
clone_size: few
v_call: TRBV27
cdr3_nt: TGTGCCAGCGGGGGACTAGCGGGCCACAATGAGCAGTTCTTC
cdr3_aa: CASGGLAGHNEQFF

d_call: TRBD2
j_call: TRBJ2-5
clone_size: many
v_call: TRBV24-1
cdr3_nt: TGTGCCACCAGTGACCGCAATGGACTAGCCCACGAGACCCAGTACTTC
cdr3_aa: CATSDRNGLAHETQYF

d_call: NA
j_call: TRBJ2-3
clone_size: few
v_call: TRBV7-9
cdr3_nt: TGTGCCAGCAGTCAGGGGGGCACTAGCGTTCCAGATACGCAGTATTTT
cdr3_aa: CASSQGGTSVPDTQYF

d_call: NA
j_call: TRBJ1-3
clone_size: many
v_call: TRBV2
cdr3_nt: TGTGCCACCCGGCTAGGGACCTCTGGAAACACCATATATTTT
cdr3_aa: CATRLGTSGNTIYF

d_call: NA
j_call: TRBJ2-1
clone_size: NA
v_call: TRBV20-1
cdr3_nt: TGCAGTGCTAGAGATATGGGCCTACTTATCAGGGACCATGAGCAGTTCTTC
cdr3_aa: CSARDMGLLIRDHEQFF

d_call: NA
j_call: TRBJ2-5
clone_size: many
v_call: TRBV12-3/TRBV12-4
cdr3_nt: TGTGCCAGCAGCCTCGAGGGCCAGACCCAGTACTTC
cdr3_aa: CASSLEGQTQYF

d_call: TRBD1
j_call: TRBJ1-1
clone_size: few
v_call: TRBV12-5
cdr3_nt: TGTGCTAGTGGTTTGGACGGGACAGGGGGGACTGAAGCTTTCTTT
cdr3_aa: CASGLDGTGGTEAFF

d_call: NA
j_call: TRBJ2-7
clone_size: NA
v_call: TRBV5-1
cdr3_nt: TGCGCCAGCAGCTCCGGCCACGAGCAGTACTTC
cdr3_aa: CASSSGHEQYF

d_call: NA
j_call: TRBJ1-2
clone_size: NA
v_call: TRBV10-3
cdr3_nt: TGTGCCATCACCGGGGGGAACTATGGCTACACCTTC
cdr3_aa: CAITGGNYGYTF

d_call: NA
j_call: TRBJ2-3
clone_size: NA
v_call: TRBV13
cdr3_nt: TGTGCCAGCAGCACTGACAGAAGCACAGATACGCAGTATTTT
cdr3_aa: CASSTDRSTDTQYF

d_call: NA
j_call: TRBJ2-7
clone_size: NA
v_call: TRBV5-1
cdr3_nt: TGCGCCAGCAGGGCGGTAACTTCCTACGAGCAGTACTTC
cdr3_aa: CASRAVTSYEQYF

d_call: NA
j_call: TRBJ2-5
clone_size: few
v_call: TRBV20-1
cdr3_nt: TGCAGTGCTAGAGATCCCTGGAGCCGGGCGGGGCCAGCGGAGACCCAGTACTTC
cdr3_aa: CSARDPWSRAGPAETQYF

d_call: TRBD2
j_call: TRBJ2-1
clone_size: NA
v_call: TRBV5-1
cdr3_nt: TGCGCCAGCAGCTTGGAGATGTTTAGCGGGGAATTCCTCCAGAGCTCCTACAATGAGCAGTTCTTC
cdr3_aa: CASSLEMFSGEFLQSSYNEQFF

d_call: NA
j_call: TRBJ1-3
clone_size: many
v_call: TRBV6-6
cdr3_nt: TGTGCCAGCTCAGGGAGGAGTTCTGGAAACACCATATATTTT
cdr3_aa: CASSGRSSGNTIYF

d_call: NA
j_call: TRBJ2-7
clone_size: many
v_call: TRBV6-6
cdr3_nt: TGTGCCAGCAGCTCCGGACCGACTCAGGGTGAGCAGTACTTC
cdr3_aa: CASSSGPTQGEQYF

d_call: NA
j_call: TRBJ1-1
clone_size: once
v_call: TRBV10-3
cdr3_nt: TGTGCCATCAGTGATGGGGAAGCGAACACTGAAGCTTTCTTT
cdr3_aa: CAISDGEANTEAFF

d_call: NA
j_call: TRBJ2-5
clone_size: NA
v_call: TRBV7-9
cdr3_nt: TGTGCCAGCAGCTTTTCGGACAGCCAAGAGACCCAGTACTTC
cdr3_aa: CASSFSDSQETQYF

d_call: NA
j_call: TRBJ2-7
clone_size: NA
v_call: TRBV7-9
cdr3_nt: TGTGCCAGCGGGGTACCTAGGAGGGGCCCCCACGAGCAGTACTTC
cdr3_aa: CASGVPRRGPHEQYF

d_call: NA
j_call: TRBJ1-3
clone_size: many
v_call: TRBV9
cdr3_nt: TGTGCCAGCAGCTCCCCGGAGGGGCAGCCGGACACCATATATTTT
cdr3_aa: CASSSPEGQPDTIYF

d_call: NA
j_call: TRBJ1-1
clone_size: many
v_call: TRBV18
cdr3_nt: TGTGCCAGCTCACGTAACGGGGTCACTGAAGCTTTCTTT
cdr3_aa: CASSRNGVTEAFF

d_call: NA
j_call: TRBJ1-2
clone_size: NA
v_call: TRBV20-1
cdr3_nt: TGCAGTGCTAGGCCTGGAGAGGGGAACTATGGCTACACCTTC
cdr3_aa: CSARPGEGNYGYTF

d_call: NA
j_call: TRBJ1-2
clone_size: few
v_call: TRBV4-3
cdr3_nt: TGCGCCAGCAGCCAACCAGGGTCGGGGGATGGCTACACCTTC
cdr3_aa: CASSQPGSGDGYTF

d_call: TRBD2
j_call: TRBJ2-1
clone_size: few
v_call: TRBV30
cdr3_nt: TGTGCCTGGAGTGTACCAGGAGTAGCGGGGTACAATGAGCAGTTCTTC
cdr3_aa: CAWSVPGVAGYNEQFF